One sample yielded the 13 T cell receptor beta chains listed below, sequenced in a study of blood T cell repertoires in COVID-19. Sequenced by immunoSEQ multiplex PCR; TCRdb stores in-frame clones only, minus some. The profile shows roughly 160,000 clones, approximately 86% of them singletons. The sequenced sample consisted of peripheral blood. All receptors derive from a woman of 80 years or more with COVID-19, enrolled during active disease.

CDR3 residues: CASSLRDEAFF. CDR3 DNA: TGTGCCAGCAGCCTCCGGGATGAAGCTTTCTTT. This rearrangement joins TRBV7-2 to TRBJ1-1; D not resolved. Between the trimmed V and J ends, which lost 5 bases and 7 bases, there was a span of 8 bases. The CDR3 length is 11 residues. CDR1 is SGHTA, CDR2 FQGNSA, per germline.

The chain employs TRBV28 and TRBJ1-2; TRBD1 matches at 9 bases. V shed 9 bases, J shed 7 bases, and the junction held 3 bases outside the gene matches. CDR1 and CDR2 from the germline V gene are MDHEN and SYDVKM. The CDR3 consists of 11 residues. The CDR3: CASDRGAGYTF. The CDR3 DNA is TGTGCCAGTGACAGGGGGGCTGGCTACACCTTC.

DNA of the CDR3: TGTGCCAGCAGTAGACAGGGGTTTGGCTACACCTTC. Translated, it gives CASSRQGFGYTF. The V and J genes are TRBV6-5 and TRBJ1-2, with 8 bases fitting TRBD1. CDR3 length equals 12 residues. CDR1 and CDR2 from the germline V gene are MNHEY and SVGAGI. V trimming: 5 bases; J trimming: 7 bases; junction bases outside the gene matches: 3.

This clone was counted between two and nine times. The chain recombines TRBV28 with TRBJ1-5; D gene ambiguous. This CDR3 comprises 12 residues. In germline, CDR1 is MDHEN, CDR2 SYDVKM. The V end lost 7 bases, the J end lost 5 bases, and 9 bases lay between the germline ends. DNA for the CDR3: TGTGCCAGCATGGGAGAAGATCAGCCCCAGCATTTT. It yields the protein CASMGEDQPQHF.

The V and J genes are TRBV19 and TRBJ1-4; TRBD1 might be the D (5 bases). The CDR3 has 14 residues. V dropped 3 bases and J dropped 8 bases, with 13 bases sitting between them. Germline assignment: CDR1 LNHDA and CDR2 SQIVND (reference sequence). The CDR3: CASSITGVEEKLFF. DNA of the CDR3: TGTGCCAGTAGTATCACGGGGGTTGAGGAAAAACTGTTTTTT.

The V gene is TRBV11-1, the J gene TRBJ2-7, with 7 positions matching TRBD2. V was clipped by 3 bases and J by 5 bases; unmatched bases: 7. The CDR3 runs to 14 residues. Germline lookup yields CDR1 SGHAT and CDR2 FQDESV (reference sequence). The DNA of the CDR3 is TGTGCCAGCAGCTTCTTGCGGGAGTACGACGAGCAGTACTTC. Protein: CASSFLREYDEQYF.

The V and J genes are TRBV7-3 and TRBJ2-1; D possibly corresponds to TRBD1 (5 bases). The germline V and J ends were trimmed by 2 bases and 5 bases, with 10 bases remaining between them. The CDR3 runs to 14 residues. CDR1 and CDR2 (germline): SGHTA, FQGTGA. The CDR3 bases are TGTGCCAGCAGCTTATCGTCGACAGACAATGAGCAGTTCTTC. Protein product: CASSLSSTDNEQFF.

This clone was observed once. The CDR3: CASSFGLAGGYEQYF. CDR3 bases: TGTGCCAGCAGCTTCGGACTAGCGGGAGGCTACGAGCAGTACTTC. This chain links TRBV5-6 with TRBJ2-7; TRBD2 matches at 14 bases. Germline V CDR1 and CDR2: SGHDT, YYEEEE. The CDR3 length is 15 residues. V was pared by 2 bases and J by 3 bases, with 1 base of the junction left unmatched. The entire variable domain, with the rest obtained from reference TRBV5-6 and TRBJ2-7, is as follows: DAGVTQSPTHLIKTRGQQVTLRCSPKSGHDTVSWYQQALGQGPQFIFQYYEEEERQRGNFPDRFSGHQFPNYSSELNVNALLLGDSALYLCASSFGLAGGYEQYFGPGTRLTVT.

This chain uses TRBV4-1 with TRBJ2-7; the match to TRBD1 covers 9 bases. J was trimmed by 3 bases and V by 2 bases; bases with no gene match: 11. Germline V gene data show CDR1 as MGHRA and CDR2 as YSYEKL. The CDR3 spans 17 residues. In nucleotides, the CDR3 is TGCGCCAGCAGCCAACCCGGGGCCGGGACAGGGATCTACGAGCAGTACTTC. Residues: CASSQPGAGTGIYEQYF.

The rearrangement links TRBV6-5 to TRBJ2-7; 13 bases line up with TRBD2. This CDR3 is built from 13 residues. The germline gives CDR1 MNHEY, CDR2 SVGAGI. The trim removed 6 bases at V and 4 bases at J, leaving 0 bases unmatched. DNA of the CDR3: TGTGCCAGCAGGGGACTAGCGGGGTACGAGCAGTACTTC. Protein product: CASRGLAGYEQYF.

V and J are TRBV5-6 and TRBJ1-1; D remains ambiguous. Germline values: CDR1 SGHDT, CDR2 YYEEEE. V was shortened by 3 bases and J by 4 bases, with 10 bases between the two germline ends. CDR3 size: 13 residues. In nucleotides, the CDR3 is TGTGCCAGCAGCTGGGCTTCGAGCACTGAAGCTTTCTTT. Amino acid sequence: CASSWASSTEAFF.

The chain recombines TRBV5-4 with TRBJ2-7; 9 bases fit TRBD2. The CDR3 consists of 16 residues. Germline V gene data show CDR1 as SGHNT and CDR2 as YYREEE (reference sequence). The V and J ends lost 4 bases and 0 bases, in that order; junction bases with no gene match: 8. This CDR3 reads CASSKEAGGPSYEQYF. CDR3 in DNA: TGTGCCAGCAGCAAGGAGGCGGGAGGGCCCTCCTACGAGCAGTACTTC.

The sample holds one count of this clone. The chain uses TRBV3-1 (or the pseudogene TRBV3-2) and TRBJ2-2; 7 nucleotides match TRBD2. Germline V CDR1 and CDR2: LGHDT, YNNKEL (reference sequence). The V segment lost 3 bases and the J segment 5 bases; nucleotides outside the gene matches: 0. There are 13 residues in the CDR3. The CDR3 reads CASSQGGTGELFF. DNA of the CDR3: TGTGCCAGCAGCCAGGGGGGGACCGGGGAGCTGTTTTTT.